This entry concerns a single TCR beta chain. Its antigen is not yet known. Per-nucleotide qualities are absent, and no much larger clonotype sits a single base away. These data are taken from a study of identical twins (dated by TCRdb to 2016 to 2017). Regarding the research as a whole: TCR alpha and beta repertoires from monozygotic twins, unrelated adults of various ages and cord blood were deep-sequenced to test whether fetal clonotypes persist. Replicate twin experiments were performed at different times using different library preparation protocols to rule out contamination. Broad study findings and their caveats: In monozygotic twins, recombination models systematically underestimated out-of-frame TCR alpha sharing, but the models matched the sharing seen between unrelated individuals. Because the same donors could not be followed over many years, the conclusions depended on cross-sectional statistical analysis. Abundant cord blood beta clonotypes had fewer insertions, young adult naive repertoires showed a similar but weaker trend, and memory repertoires showed no such trend. Invariant T cells such as MAIT and iNKT could partly confound zero-insertion analyses, though diverse VJ usage argued against this for most clonotypes. A weaker excess of twin sharing was found in beta out-of-frame sequences because the signal-to-noise ratio was lowered by fewer shared sequences. Compared with coincidental sharing between unrelated individuals, out-of-frame TCR alpha sequences shared between twins showed an excess of sequences with low generation probability.

The library was made by 5' RACE. TCRdb names Illumina HiSeq 2000 as the instrument used. A universal primer binding site was added through template switching, and the final cDNA carried a unique molecular identifier so that TCR cDNA molecules could be counted accurately. First-strand cDNA for TCR alpha and beta chains was synthesized from specific primers in the conserved constant-segment region. To control for contamination, every cDNA library carried two barcodes: a SMART-Mk sample barcode plus Illumina barcodes. Two successive PCR steps introduced TruSeq adapter sequences along with Illumina sample barcodes. The Illumina HiSeq platform was used with custom primers to sequence TCR alpha and beta cDNA libraries. The source study handled its data this way. Raw reads were processed with MiGEC to extract unique molecular identifiers, and MiXCR was used to determine CDR3 positions. Recombination models were inferred per individual with the repgenHMM and IGoR tools using an EM algorithm. Shared clonotype analysis was performed with the tcR package in R, normalizing sharing by the product of cloneset sizes. To study raw recombination free of thymic and clonal selection effects, out-of-frame nonproductive sequences were analyzed. TCRdb reran the public reads through fastp at Q25 and MiXCR, keeping productive beta chains. Merged by CDR3 protein, the rows form single entries marked with the most common genes and DNA. For this entry, the V and J calls and clone size follow TCRdb and not the study's own pipeline. The sample profile shows under 500,000 distinct CDR3 sequences; around 15% of them were found once. More than 0.8% of the sample lies in the top ten.

A distance of 11 bases separates the germline ends of V and J, which lose 0 bases and 5 bases respectively. CDR3 length: 15 amino acids, cysteine to phenylalanine. CDR3 DNA is the only sequence kept; it has 45 bases, read in frame from the first base. CDR1 and CDR2, per the germline V gene, are SGHRS and YFSETQ. All donors were healthy Caucasians. Three pairs of female monozygotic twins, all aged roughly 18 to 29 years, were included in the twin cohort. Positive isolation kits from Invitrogen were used to isolate the CD4+ and CD8+ T cell populations. The sample was also linked to a second study, of yellow fever vaccine responses in identical twins. The second study's authors report: The authors reported that the T cell response to vaccination in identical twins appeared partly convergent and partly personalized. Focusing on identical twins, the study followed the T cell clones that responded to the vaccine, and did so with precision.

The material sequenced was CD4+ T cells sorted from blood. The rearranged segments are TRBV5-1 and TRBJ2-2, with no D gene named confidently. This TCR derives from a woman between 18 and 29 years old in good health. The CDR3 protein is CASSLVFQTTGELFF. The sequenced DNA: TGCGCCAGCAGCTTGGTTTTCCAAACTACCGGGGAGCTGTTTTTT.